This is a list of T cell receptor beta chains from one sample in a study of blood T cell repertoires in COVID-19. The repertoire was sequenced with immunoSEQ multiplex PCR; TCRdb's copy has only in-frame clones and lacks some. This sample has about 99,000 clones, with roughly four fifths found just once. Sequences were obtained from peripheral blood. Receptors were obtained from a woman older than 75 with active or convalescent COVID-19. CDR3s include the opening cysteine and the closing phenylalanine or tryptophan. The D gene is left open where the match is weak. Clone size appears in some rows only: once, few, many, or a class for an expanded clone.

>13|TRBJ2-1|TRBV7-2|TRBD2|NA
CASSRGLVNEQFF
TGTGCCAGCAGCCGGGGACTAGTTAATGAGCAGTTCTTC
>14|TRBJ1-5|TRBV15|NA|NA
CATRGGLNNQPQHF
TGTGCCACCAGAGGTGGACTTAACAATCAGCCCCAGCATTTT
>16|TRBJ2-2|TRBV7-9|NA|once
CASSSLSSFGTGELFF
TGTGCCAGCAGCTCCCTATCTAGCTTCGGCACCGGGGAGCTGTTTTTT
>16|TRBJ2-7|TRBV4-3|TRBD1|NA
CASSQVGPGQGNEQYF
TGCGCCAGCAGCCAAGTTGGTCCGGGACAGGGCAACGAGCAGTACTTC
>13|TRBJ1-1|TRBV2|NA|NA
CASSVSVNTEAFF
TGTGCCAGCAGTGTTTCGGTGAACACTGAAGCTTTCTTT
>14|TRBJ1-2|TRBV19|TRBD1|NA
CASSEGQGDYGYTF
TGTGCCAGTAGTGAGGGACAGGGAGACTATGGCTACACCTTC
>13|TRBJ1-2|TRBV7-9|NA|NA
CASSFLFYSGYTF
TGTGCCAGCAGCTTTCTCTTTTACAGTGGCTACACCTTC
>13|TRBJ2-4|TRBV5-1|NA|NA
CASSSWTENIQYF
TGCGCCAGCAGCTCATGGACAGAAAACATTCAGTACTTC
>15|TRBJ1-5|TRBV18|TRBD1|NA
CASSQQGASNQPQHF
TGTGCCAGCTCACAACAGGGGGCAAGCAATCAGCCCCAGCATTTT
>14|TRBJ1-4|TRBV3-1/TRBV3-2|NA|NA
CASSLTGLGEKLFF
TGTGCCAGCAGCCTTACAGGCCTAGGTGAAAAACTGTTTTTT
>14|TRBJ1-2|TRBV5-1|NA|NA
CASRLMVADYGYTF
TGCGCCAGCAGACTTATGGTAGCGGACTATGGCTACACCTTC